This entry features one T cell receptor (beta chain) sequence. The record originates from a study of blood T cell repertoires in COVID-19. Background on the study: Nucleic acid was either cDNA or gDNA, and it came from T cells, B-cell-depleted T cells, or PBMCs.

Germline V CDR1 and CDR2: LGHDT, YNNKEL (reference sequence). The CDR3 extends over 15 amino acids. V shed 4 bases, J shed 0 bases, and the junction held 2 bases outside the gene matches. How the authors handled the data: Researchers report that nucleated cell counts were estimated from reference gene primer amplification. Method: immunoSEQ multiplex PCR; TCRdb's copy keeps in-frame clones and lacks some. D and trimming come from the DNA, and the V and J calls and clone size come from that table. Here the sample spans under 200,000 clones, just over 90% being singletons. Sample: peripheral blood. This chain links TRBV3-1 (or the pseudogene TRBV3-2) with TRBJ2-7, with 11 bases aligning to TRBD2. This receptor was obtained from a man aged 18 to 29 with acute or convalescent COVID-19. The CDR3 is CASSLGLAASYEQYF. CDR3 bases: TGTGCCAGCAGCCTGGGACTAGCGGCCTCCTACGAGCAGTACTTC.